A single sample gave rise to the 6 T cell receptor beta chains below, sequenced in a study of blood T cell repertoires in COVID-19. The method was immunoSEQ multiplex PCR; TCRdb's version includes in-frame clones alone and lacks a portion of them. This sample has more than 110,000 clones, with approximately 90% found just once. Sequences were obtained from PBMCs or T cells enriched from blood (not recorded which). These receptors originate from a man aged 50 to 60 who had recovered from COVID-19.

The chain joins TRBV27 to TRBJ1-5; maybe TRBD1 (6 bases). The CDR3 consists of 18 residues. V lost 2 bases, J lost 3 bases, and 20 bases lay in between. Per germline, CDR1 MNHEY and CDR2 SMNVEV (reference sequence). The CDR3 protein is CASSLRRWTVGDNQPQHF. The CDR3 DNA sequence: TGTGCCAGCAGTTTAAGGAGATGGACAGTGGGAGACAATCAGCCCCAGCATTTT.

This clone turned up a few times. The chain carries TRBV7-3 and TRBJ1-6; 8 bases match TRBD1. This CDR3 has 15 residues. After removal of 3 bases from V and 7 bases from J, the junction contained 5 bases not matched to a gene. Germline values: CDR1 SGHTA, CDR2 FQGTGA. CDR3 bases: TGTGCCAGCAGCTTCGCCGGACAGGGCAATTCACCCCTCCACTTT. The encoded protein is CASSFAGQGNSPLHF.

V is TRBV23-1 and J is TRBJ2-3, with D perhaps TRBD1 (5 bases). TRBV23-1 is sorted into the ORF group, with uncertain function. The CDR3 covers 17 residues. The V and J ends lost 0 bases and 6 bases respectively, with 19 bases between them. This CDR3 is CASSQSGLQPPTDTQYF. DNA for the CDR3: TGCGCCAGCAGTCAATCGGGGCTCCAGCCCCCAACGGATACGCAGTATTTT.

This clone was seen only once. The chain employs TRBV7-6 and TRBJ2-7; no definite D call. Germline V CDR1 and CDR2: SGHVS, FNYEAQ. V dropped 2 bases and J dropped 0 bases, with 8 bases sitting between them. The CDR3 contains 14 residues. The CDR3 nucleotides read TGTGCCAGCAGCTTACAGGCTCACTCCTACGAGCAGTACTTC. As protein: CASSLQAHSYEQYF.

This chain uses TRBV5-4 with TRBJ1-2, with 7 nucleotides matching TRBD1. Germline loops: CDR1 SGHNT, CDR2 YYREEE (reference sequence). The CDR3 spans 13 residues. The V and J ends lost 4 bases and 5 bases, in that order; junction bases with no gene match: 5. Written as DNA, the CDR3 is TGTGCCAGCAGCACCGGGACAGAGTATGGCTACACCTTC. Translated: CASSTGTEYGYTF.

The chain links TRBV7-2 to TRBJ2-5, with no clear D. The CDR3 runs 14 residues. V gave up 5 bases and J gave up 2 bases, with 12 bases separating them. Germline V gene sequence: CDR1 SGHTA, CDR2 FQGNSA. CDR3 nucleotides: TGTGCCAGCAGCATAAACTATTTGCAAGAGACCCAGTACTTC. It encodes CASSINYLQETQYF.